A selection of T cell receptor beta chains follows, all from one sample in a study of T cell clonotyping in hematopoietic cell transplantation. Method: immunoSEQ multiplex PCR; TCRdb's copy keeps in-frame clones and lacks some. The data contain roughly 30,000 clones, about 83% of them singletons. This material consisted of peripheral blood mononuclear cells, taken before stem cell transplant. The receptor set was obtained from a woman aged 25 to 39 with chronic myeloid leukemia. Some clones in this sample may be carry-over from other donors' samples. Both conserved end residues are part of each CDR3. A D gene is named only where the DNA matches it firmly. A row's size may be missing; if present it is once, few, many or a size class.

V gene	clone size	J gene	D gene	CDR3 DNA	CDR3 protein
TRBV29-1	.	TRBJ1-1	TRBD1	TGCAGCGTCAACCGGGACAGAGAACTCACGGGAGCTTTCTTT	CSVNRDRELTGAFF
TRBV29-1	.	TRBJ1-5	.	TGCAGCGTTGCCTACGCGGTGAATCAGCCCCAGCATTTT	CSVAYAVNQPQHF
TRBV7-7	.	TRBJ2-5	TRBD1	TGTGCCAGCAGCTCGGACAGGAGGGAGACCCAGTACTTC	CASSSDRRETQYF
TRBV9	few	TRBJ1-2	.	TGTGCCAGCAGCGTCGGACCGTCTAACTATGGCTACACCTTC	CASSVGPSNYGYTF
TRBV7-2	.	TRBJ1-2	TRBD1	TGTGCCAGCAGCTTAACCGGACAGGGCCGATATGGCTACACCTTC	CASSLTGQGRYGYTF
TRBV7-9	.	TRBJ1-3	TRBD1	TGTGCCAGCAGTCTTCGCTGGACAGGGGGATCCTCTGGAAACACCATATATTTT	CASSLRWTGGSSGNTIYF
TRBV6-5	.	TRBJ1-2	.	TGTGCCAGCAGTCCGACAGGTTGGACTAACTATGGCTACACCTTC	CASSPTGWTNYGYTF
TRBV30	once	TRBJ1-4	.	TGTGCCTGGAGTGTACGCGGAGCCTGGTCTGAAAAACTGTTTTTT	CAWSVRGAWSEKLFF
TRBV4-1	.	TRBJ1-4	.	TGCGCCAGCAGCCAAGATGGGACAATGAGCAATGAAAAACTGTTTTTT	CASSQDGTMSNEKLFF
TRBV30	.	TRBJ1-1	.	TGTGCCTGGCGCCAGGTAAAAGCTTTCTTT	CAWRQVKAFF
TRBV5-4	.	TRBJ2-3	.	TGTGCCAGCAGCTTGGACTCTAGCACAGATACGCAGTATTTT	CASSLDSSTDTQYF
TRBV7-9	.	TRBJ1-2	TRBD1	TGTGCCAGCAGTCTTTGGGACAGACTTAACTATGGCTACACCTTC	CASSLWDRLNYGYTF
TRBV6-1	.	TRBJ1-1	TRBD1	TGTGCCAGCAGCCCACAGGGGGCCATGAACACTGAAGCTTTCTTT	CASSPQGAMNTEAFF
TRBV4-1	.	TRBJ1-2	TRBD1	TGCGCCAGCAGGCTTCAGACAGGGGGCATTGGTGGCTACACCTTC	CASRLQTGGIGGYTF
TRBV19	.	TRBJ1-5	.	TGTGCCAGTAAAAGGAATAGCAATCAGCCCCAGCATTTT	CASKRNSNQPQHF
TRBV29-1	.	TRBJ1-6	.	TGCAGCGTTGCGGACAGTTATAATTCACCCCTCCACTTT	CSVADSYNSPLHF
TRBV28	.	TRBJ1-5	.	TGTGCCAGCAGTCCAGAATACCAGGGGCAGCCCCAGCATTTT	CASSPEYQGQPQHF
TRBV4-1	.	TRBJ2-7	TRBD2	TGCGCCAGCAGCGGGACTAGTCCCTACGAGCAGTACTTC	CASSGTSPYEQYF
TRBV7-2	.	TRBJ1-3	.	TGTGCCAGCAGCATGGGTGGATGGGGAAACACCATATATTTT	CASSMGGWGNTIYF
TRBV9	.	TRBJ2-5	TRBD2	TGTGCCAGCAGCAGCGGTGGGACTAGCAAGGAGACCCAGTACTTC	CASSSGGTSKETQYF
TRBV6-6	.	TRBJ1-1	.	TGTGCCAGCGAGAGGGCGTTAGGGACTGAAGCTTTCTTT	CASERALGTEAFF
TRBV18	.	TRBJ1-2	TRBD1	TGTGCCAGCTCACCACAGGGGGCGGATGGCTACACCTTC	CASSPQGADGYTF
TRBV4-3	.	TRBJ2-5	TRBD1	TGCGCCAGCAGCCAAGTCGGGGACAGGCGGGAGACCCAGTACTTC	CASSQVGDRRETQYF
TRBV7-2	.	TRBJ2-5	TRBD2	TGTGCCAGCAGGCTAGCGGGGGGTATGGAGACCCAGTACTTC	CASRLAGGMETQYF
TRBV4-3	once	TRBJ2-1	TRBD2	TGCGCCAGCAGCCAAGATGGGACGGGGGGCTCCTACAATGAGCAGTTCTTC	CASSQDGTGGSYNEQFF
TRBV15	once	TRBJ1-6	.	TGTGCCACCAGCAGAGATCGACAGCTCTCCTATAATTCACCCCTCCACTTT	CATSRDRQLSYNSPLHF
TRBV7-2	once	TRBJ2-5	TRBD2	TGTGCCAGCAGGGGCAGGACTAGCGGGGGGGAGACCCAGTACTTC	CASRGRTSGGETQYF
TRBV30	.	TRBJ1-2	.	TGTGCCTGGAGGGGGGGCGCGGGCTATGGCTACACCTTC	CAWRGGAGYGYTF
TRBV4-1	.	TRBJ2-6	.	TGCGCCAGCAGCCAACAGACCGGGGCCAACGTCCTGACTTTC	CASSQQTGANVLTF
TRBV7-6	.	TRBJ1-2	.	TGTGCCAGCAGCCCACCCCGGGGAGGAGGTGGCTACACCTTC	CASSPPRGGGGYTF
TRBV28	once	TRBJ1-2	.	TGTGCCAGCAGTTTTAGGACCTCGAGACGGGATGGCTACACCTTC	CASSFRTSRRDGYTF
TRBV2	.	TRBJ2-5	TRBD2	TGTGCCAGCAGTGGACTAGCGGGGGTCGGGGAGACCCAGTACTTC	CASSGLAGVGETQYF
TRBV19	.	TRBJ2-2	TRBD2	TGTGCCAGTAGTGTAATAGCGGGGGGGCAGGACACCGGGGAGCTGTTTTTT	CASSVIAGGQDTGELFF